The next 13 T cell receptor beta chains were all read from a single sample in a study of regulatory T cells in long-lasting Graves disease. Time point denoted: newly diagnosed GD, antithyroid drugs for less than 3 months. RNA extracted from PBMCs served as the sequencing template. According to the study, TCR beta libraries were built with iRepertoire HTBI primers and CDR3-region Arm-PCR. Each CDR3 protein gets one entry after TCRdb re-called the multiplex PCR reads with MiXCR. The sample records roughly 410,000 distinct CDR3 sequences, over 14% being singletons. The data also belong to a second study, concerning T cells in Graves' hyperthyroidism and ophthalmopathy.

The starting material was peripheral blood mononuclear cells (PBMCs), obtained at new diagnosis, from a patient treated with antithyroid drugs. The receptors here all came from a woman aged 40 to 50 with Graves disease.

The gene calls are TRBV30 and TRBJ1-5; D is possibly TRBD1 (6 bases). The germline V gene encodes CDR1 GTSNPN and CDR2 SVGIG (reference sequence). V shed 0 bases and J shed 10 bases, with 7 bases lying between them. The CDR3 is 11 amino acids. The CDR3 loop is CAWSVQGPQHF. CDR3 DNA: TGTGCCTGGAGTGTACAGGGTCCCCAGCATTTT. Full variable domain (missing parts from reference TRBV30 and TRBJ1-5): SQTIHQWPATLVQPVGSPLSLECTVEGTSNPNLYWYRQAAGRGLQLLFYSVGIGQISSEVPQNLSASRPQDRQFILSSKKLLLSDSGFYLCAWSVQGPQHFGDGTRLSIL.

The sample holds a few counts of this clonotype. This chain connects TRBV15 to TRBJ2-7; 9 bases are a match to TRBD1. Germline V gene sequence: CDR1 LNHNV, CDR2 YYDKDF (reference sequence). This CDR3 is built from 14 residues. The V gene end was trimmed by 4 bases and the J gene end by 2 bases; junction bases not matched to a gene: 3. The CDR3 DNA reads as TGTGCCACCAGCACAAGGACAGGGGCCTACGAGCAGTACTTC. It yields the protein CATSTRTGAYEQYF.

This clonotype was counted at least ten times. This chain connects TRBV28 to TRBJ2-4, with TRBD1 matching 9 bases. This CDR3 has 13 residues. Germline V gene sequence: CDR1 MDHEN, CDR2 SYDVKM. The ends lost 6 bases at V and 6 bases at J; junction bases unmatched: 3. This chain's CDR3 is CASSGTGLNIQYF. The CDR3 DNA follows: TGTGCCAGCAGCGGGACAGGGCTAAACATTCAGTACTTC.

Within the sample, this clonotype is medium-sized. The chain is built from TRBV11-1 and TRBJ2-1; 8 bases line up with TRBD1. This CDR3 comprises 16 residues. The J segment lost 6 bases and the V segment lost 0 bases, leaving 7 bases of the junction unmatched. Germline lookup yields CDR1 SGHAT and CDR2 FQDESV (reference sequence). CDR3 region: CASSLARTGSSNEQFF. For the CDR3, the DNA is TGTGCCAGCAGCTTAGCTCGGACAGGGTCAAGCAATGAGCAGTTCTTC.

This clonotype was seen ten or more times. This sequence joins TRBV7-9 and TRBJ2-1, with D hard to call. The CDR3 has 15 residues. The germline V gene has CDR1 SEHNR and CDR2 FQNEAQ (reference sequence). Trimming took off 3 bases at V and 0 bases at J, with 9 bases between the two ends. The chain's CDR3 is CASSLFDSSYNEQFF. As DNA, the CDR3 is TGTGCCAGCAGCTTGTTTGATAGCTCCTACAATGAGCAGTTCTTC.

At least ten counts were recorded for this clonotype. This chain joins TRBV7-9 and TRBJ2-3; D might be TRBD2 (5 bases). The CDR3 extends over 12 amino acids. Looked up from germline, CDR1 is SEHNR and CDR2 is FQNEAQ (reference sequence). Trimming pared 4 bases from V and 6 bases from J, leaving 8 bases between. In DNA, the CDR3 is TGTGCCAGCAGCTCGACGGGGGATACGCAGTATTTT. Encoded protein: CASSSTGDTQYF.

The sample holds many counts of this clonotype. The V call is TRBV13, the J call TRBJ1-1; TRBD1 matches 8 bases. CDR1 is PRHDT and CDR2 is FYEKMQ in the germline V gene (reference sequence). Trimming removed 7 bases from V and 0 bases from J; junction bases left unmatched: 7. The CDR3 extends over 15 amino acids. Written as DNA, the CDR3 is TGTGCCAGCAACAGGGGGGGGACTCTGAACACTGAAGCTTTCTTT. The encoded protein is CASNRGGTLNTEAFF. The full variable domain, rest sourced from reference TRBV13 and TRBJ1-1, is AAGVIQSPRHLIKEKRETATLKCYPIPRHDTVYWYQQGPGQDPQFLISFYEKMQSDKGSIPDRFSAQQFSDYHSELNMSSLELGDSALYFCASNRGGTLNTEAFFGQGTRLTVV.

This clonotype was counted at least ten times. The chain has TRBV6-1 and TRBJ1-5; D is possibly TRBD1 (6 bases). The V and J ends lost 6 bases and 5 bases respectively, with 11 bases between them. Germline-derived CDR1 and CDR2 are MNHNS and SASEGT. CDR3 size: 13 residues. This CDR3 is CASRTGGDQPQHF. The DNA for the CDR3 is TGTGCCAGCAGGACGGGGGGCGATCAGCCCCAGCATTTT.

The chain recombines TRBV5-1 with TRBJ2-2; TRBD1 matches 7 bases. The CDR3 covers 17 residues. CDR1 is SGHRS, CDR2 YFSETQ, per germline. V dropped 0 bases and J dropped 1; count of bases not matched to a gene: 6. CDR3 sequence reads: CASSLASTGVNTGELFF. CDR3 DNA sequence: TGCGCCAGCAGCTTGGCCTCCACAGGGGTGAACACCGGGGAGCTGTTTTTT. Using reference TRBV5-1 and TRBJ2-2 for the parts outside the CDR3, the full variable domain is KAGVTQTPRYLIKTRGQQVTLSCSPISGHRSVSWYQQTPGQGLQFLFEYFSETQRNKGNFPGRFSGRQFSNSRSEMNVSTLELGDSALYLCASSLASTGVNTGELFFGEGSRLTVL.

This clonotype was seen more than once but under ten times. CDR3 sequence (DNA): TGTGCCAGCAGTTACGAGCCGGGACTAGCGGGAGCATATGAGCAGTTCTTC. As protein: CASSYEPGLAGAYEQFF. The gene calls are TRBV6-2 or TRBV6-3 and TRBJ2-1, with TRBD2 matching over 14 bases. Per the germline V gene, CDR1 is MNHEY and CDR2 is SVGEGT. The CDR3 spans 17 residues. The V and J ends lost 2 bases and 8 bases, in that order; junction bases with no gene match: 8.

This clonotype was seen ten or more times. V usage is TRBV12-5 and J usage is TRBJ2-2; D unclear. Per the germline V gene, CDR1 is LGHNT and CDR2 is FRNRAP. The V end lost 5 bases, the J end lost 8 bases, and 12 bases lay between the germline ends. This CDR3 is built from 13 residues. The chain's CDR3 is CASGASPGGELFF. The CDR3 nucleotides are TGTGCTAGTGGTGCCTCCCCAGGAGGGGAGCTGTTTTTT.

The chain couples TRBV10-2 to TRBJ2-1; TRBD2 might be the D (6 bases). The V gene lost 5 bases and the J gene lost 5 bases, with 16 bases spanning the gap. Germline V lookup: CDR1 WSHSY, CDR2 SAAADI. There are 15 residues in the CDR3. The CDR3 DNA reads as TGCGCCAGCAGTCCCACCTCTGGACTAAACAATGAGCAGTTCTTC. It specifies CASSPTSGLNNEQFF.

This clonotype came up many times. As DNA, the CDR3 is TGTGCCAGCAGGTTTTCCAATCAGCCCCAGCATTTT. It translates to CASRFSNQPQHF. This chain uses TRBV12-3 or TRBV12-4 with TRBJ1-5, with unresolved D. The CDR3 spans 12 residues. The V gene lost 6 bases and the J gene lost 3 bases, with 6 bases spanning the gap.